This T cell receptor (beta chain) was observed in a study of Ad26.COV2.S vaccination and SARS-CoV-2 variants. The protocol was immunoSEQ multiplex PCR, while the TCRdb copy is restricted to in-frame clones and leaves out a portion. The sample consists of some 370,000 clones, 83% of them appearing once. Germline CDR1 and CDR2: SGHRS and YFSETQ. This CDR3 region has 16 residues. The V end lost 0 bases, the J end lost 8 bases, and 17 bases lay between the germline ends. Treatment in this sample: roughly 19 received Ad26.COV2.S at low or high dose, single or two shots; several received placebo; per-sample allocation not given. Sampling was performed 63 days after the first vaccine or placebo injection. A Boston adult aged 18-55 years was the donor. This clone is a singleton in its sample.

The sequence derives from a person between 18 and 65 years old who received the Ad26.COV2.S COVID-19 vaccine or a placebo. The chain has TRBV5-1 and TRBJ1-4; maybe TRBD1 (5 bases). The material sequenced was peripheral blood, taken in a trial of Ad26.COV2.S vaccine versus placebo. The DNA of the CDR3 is TGCGCCAGCAGCTTGGAGGTGAGGGGCGAAGGGGAAAAACTGTTTTTT. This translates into CASSLEVRGEGEKLFF.